These 27 T cell receptor beta chains came from one sample sequenced in a study of technical replicates of blood from several donors. Sequencing was performed with immunoSEQ multiplex PCR; in TCRdb, only in-frame clones are kept and a portion is missing. Of 90,000 to 100,000 clones listed, under 97% were seen once; the top ten hold 0.22%. The sequenced sample consisted of T cells isolated from PBMCs. The receptors shown here come from a human donor in good health.

The chain carries TRBV6-5 and TRBJ2-7, with 7 bases lining up with TRBD1. CDR1 is MNHEY, CDR2 SVGAGI, per germline. The CDR3 contains 15 residues. Trimming took 1 base from V and 2 from J; bases not matched to a gene: 5. The CDR3 loop is CASSYFGTVPYEQYF. The CDR3, as DNA: TGTGCCAGCAGTTACTTCGGGACAGTACCCTACGAGCAGTACTTC.

The chain combines TRBV19 with TRBJ2-7, with D maybe TRBD2 (6 bases). CDR3 length: 16 residues. Germline lookup yields CDR1 LNHDA and CDR2 SQIVND (reference sequence). V was cut by 5 bases and J by 4 bases, with 21 bases left in between. CDR3 protein: CASSSAGVLAGYEQYF. The CDR3 region has the DNA TGTGCCAGTAGTTCCGCCGGGGTACTAGCTGGGTACGAGCAGTACTTC. The full variable domain, rest sourced from reference TRBV19 and TRBJ2-7, is DGGITQSPKYLFRKEGQNVTLSCEQNLNHDAMYWYRQDPGQGLRLIYYSQIVNDFQKGDIAEGYSVSREKKESFPLTVTSAQKNPTAFYLCASSSAGVLAGYEQYFGPGTRLTVT.

The V call is TRBV28, the J call TRBJ1-1, with D possibly TRBD1 on 5 matching bases. CDR3 length equals 16 residues. The V and J ends lost 5 bases and 1 base respectively, with 17 bases between them. Germline values: CDR1 MDHEN, CDR2 SYDVKM. CDR3 bases: TGTGCCAGCAGTGGAATCTGGGGGGAGCCGAACACTGAAGCTTTCTTT. It encodes CASSGIWGEPNTEAFF. The full variable domain, completed using reference TRBV28 and TRBJ1-1, is DVKVTQSSRYLVKRTGEKVFLECVQDMDHENMFWYRQDPGLGLRLIYFSYDVKMKEKGDIPEGYSVSREKKERFSLILESASTNQTSMYLCASSGIWGEPNTEAFFGQGTRLTVV.

About this clone: The germline gene is not matched at one end of the junction; a read error may be the cause. DNA for the CDR3: TGCGCCAGCAGCCAGGAGGTGACTAGCACCCTCCTTTTT. It translates to CASSQEVTSTLLF. The chain joins TRBV4-1 to TRBJ2-3; 7 bases align to TRBD2. Germline CDR1 MGHRA, CDR2 YSYEKL. This CDR3 is built from 13 residues.

Only one count was recorded for this clone. The chain carries TRBV4-1 and TRBJ2-1, with 9 bases lining up with TRBD1. CDR1 is MGHRA and CDR2 is YSYEKL in the germline V gene. Germline trimming cut 3 bases from V and 5 bases from J; bases unmatched to any gene: 14. The CDR3 sequence is 18 residues long. CDR3 coding DNA: TGCGCCAGCAGCCAGTCCACCCACGGGACAGGGTATAACAATGAGCAGTTCTTC. This codes for CASSQSTHGTGYNNEQFF.

The V call is TRBV15, the J call TRBJ2-7, with 7 nucleotides matching TRBD2. This CDR3 is built from 13 residues. Trimming removed 4 bases from V and 4 bases from J; junction bases left unmatched: 4. Germline loops: CDR1 LNHNV, CDR2 YYDKDF (reference sequence). In DNA form, the CDR3 reads TGTGCCACCAGCATTTTACTAGCGTACGAGCAGTACTTC. Translated: CATSILLAYEQYF.

In DNA form, the CDR3 reads TGTGCCAGCAGTGCAGGGGAGGGAAAACTGTTTTTT. Its protein is CASSAGEGKLFF. The chain joins TRBV6-5 to TRBJ1-4; possible D gene TRBD1, 6 bases. Trimming stripped 5 bases from V and 10 bases from J, with 11 bases between. The CDR3 totals 12 residues. Per germline, CDR1 MNHEY and CDR2 SVGAGI.

The rearrangement uses TRBV19 and TRBJ1-1; 7 nucleotides agree with TRBD1. Germline V lookup: CDR1 LNHDA, CDR2 SQIVND (reference sequence). Trimming removed 4 bases from V and 3 bases from J; junction bases left unmatched: 11. There are 16 residues in the CDR3. For the CDR3, the DNA is TGTGCCAGTAGTACTACCTACGGGACAGCGGACACTGAAGCTTTCTTT. Residues: CASSTTYGTADTEAFF.

This rearrangement joins TRBV6-5 to TRBJ1-1; D may be TRBD1 (5 bases). Trimming removed 2 bases from V and 4 bases from J, with 11 bases in between. Per germline, CDR1 MNHEY and CDR2 SVGAGI. The CDR3 has 14 amino acids. The CDR3 region is CASSYGRRGTEAFF. Here the CDR3 DNA reads TGTGCCAGCAGTTACGGAAGGAGGGGCACTGAAGCTTTCTTT.

The chain has TRBV30 and TRBJ1-2; TRBD1 matches 10 bases. The CDR3 is 15 amino acids. V shed 3 bases, J shed 4 bases, and the junction held 8 bases outside the gene matches. The germline gives CDR1 GTSNPN, CDR2 SVGIG (reference sequence). Here the CDR3 reads CAWSVTGGPFYGYTF. CDR3 DNA sequence: TGTGCCTGGAGCGTGACAGGGGGCCCCTTCTATGGCTACACCTTC. The full variable domain, with the rest looked up from reference TRBV30 and TRBJ1-2, is SQTIHQWPATLVQPVGSPLSLECTVEGTSNPNLYWYRQAAGRGLQLLFYSVGIGQISSEVPQNLSASRPQDRQFILSSKKLLLSDSGFYLCAWSVTGGPFYGYTFGSGTRLTVV.

The V gene is TRBV23-1, the J gene TRBJ2-2; 7 bases are shared with TRBD1. TRBV23-1 is noted as an ORF with a role that remains uncertain. Trimming at V came to 5 bases and at J to 2 bases, leaving 11 bases not matched to a gene. The CDR3 runs 17 residues. In DNA, the CDR3 is TGCGCCAGCAGTGGGGGACAGAAAGCATTTAACACCGGGGAGCTGTTTTTT. Translating it yields CASSGGQKAFNTGELFF.

The chain uses TRBV5-1 and TRBJ2-1, with D maybe TRBD1 (5 bases). CDR3 length: 12 amino acids. Trimming pared 3 bases from V and 10 bases from J, leaving 11 bases between. Germline lookup yields CDR1 SGHRS and CDR2 YFSETQ. DNA for the CDR3: TGCGCCAGCAGCTCGGGTGGGGCAGAGCAGTTCTTC. This gives the protein CASSSGGAEQFF. Together with reference TRBV5-1 and TRBJ2-1, the CDR3 gives the full variable domain: KAGVTQTPRYLIKTRGQQVTLSCSPISGHRSVSWYQQTPGQGLQFLFEYFSETQRNKGNFPGRFSGRQFSNSRSEMNVSTLELGDSALYLCASSSGGAEQFFGPGTRLTVL.

The gene calls are TRBV5-6 and TRBJ2-5; 9 nucleotides line up with TRBD1. CDR1 is SGHDT and CDR2 is YYEEEE in the germline V gene. This CDR3 comprises 16 residues. Trimming removed 3 bases from V and 5 bases from J; junction bases left unmatched: 11. The chain's CDR3 is CASSWWDREFGETQYF. In DNA, the CDR3 is TGTGCCAGCAGCTGGTGGGACAGGGAGTTTGGGGAGACCCAGTACTTC.

The chain is built from TRBV27 and TRBJ2-1, with a possible D match to TRBD2 (6 bases). The ends were cut back, 0 bases at V and 7 bases at J, with 7 bases in the middle. The CDR3 spans 13 residues. Germline V gives CDR1 MNHEY, CDR2 SMNVEV (reference sequence). The CDR3 coding sequence is TGTGCCAGCAGTTTATCGAGCGGGAATGAGCAGTTCTTC. Its translation: CASSLSSGNEQFF.

The V call is TRBV19, the J call TRBJ2-7; possible D gene TRBD1, 6 bases. Germline V gene sequence: CDR1 LNHDA, CDR2 SQIVND (reference sequence). V gave up 4 bases and J gave up 1 base, with 11 bases separating them. This CDR3 has 14 amino acids. The CDR3 DNA follows: TGTGCCAGTAGTACCGGGACAATATCCTACGAGCAGTACTTC. Amino acid sequence: CASSTGTISYEQYF.

The rearrangement links TRBV7-6 to TRBJ2-5, with 9 nucleotides matching TRBD2. Unmatched junction bases numbered 14, after V lost 5 bases and J lost 4 bases. CDR3 length equals 17 residues. Germline assignment: CDR1 SGHVS and CDR2 FNYEAQ. CDR3 amino acids: CASSGHMWRGGGETQYF. The CDR3 DNA reads as TGTGCCAGCAGCGGCCATATGTGGCGGGGGGGCGGAGAGACCCAGTACTTC.

The gene calls are TRBV9 and TRBJ2-2; TRBD1 aligns across 8 bases. The CDR3 runs 17 residues. Trimming at V came to 0 bases and at J to 6 bases, leaving 10 bases not matched to a gene. Germline CDR1 and CDR2: SGDLS and YYNGEE. The CDR3 sequence is CASSVGSGGDSAGELFF. DNA for the CDR3: TGTGCCAGCAGCGTAGGGTCAGGGGGCGATTCGGCCGGGGAGCTGTTTTTT.

The CDR3 DNA follows: TGTGCCAGCGTTGACAGGGGATACGAGCAGTACTTC. This sequence encodes CASVDRGYEQYF. This chain connects TRBV28 to TRBJ2-7; TRBD1 matches 8 bases. The CDR3 totals 12 residues. The germline gives CDR1 MDHEN, CDR2 SYDVKM. The ends lost 8 bases at V and 4 bases at J; junction bases unmatched: 4. Full variable domain (rest looked up from reference TRBV28 and TRBJ2-7): DVKVTQSSRYLVKRTGEKVFLECVQDMDHENMFWYRQDPGLGLRLIYFSYDVKMKEKGDIPEGYSVSREKKERFSLILESASTNQTSMYLCASVDRGYEQYFGPGTRLTVT.

The genes are TRBV30 and TRBJ1-1; D ambiguous. From germline, CDR1 is GTSNPN and CDR2 SVGIG (reference sequence). CDR3 length equals 11 residues. Trimming stripped 0 bases from V and 8 bases from J, with 7 bases between. In nucleotides, the CDR3 is TGTGCCTGGAGTGTACTGAGGGAAGCTTTCTTT. As protein: CAWSVLREAFF.

This sequence joins TRBV2 and TRBJ2-7; 9 bases are a match to TRBD1. CDR1 is SNHLY, CDR2 FYNNEI, per germline. The V gene end was trimmed by 8 bases and the J gene end by 2 bases; junction bases not matched to a gene: 1. This CDR3 is 12 amino acids long. The CDR3 DNA follows: TGTGCCAGCCGGGACAGGGCCTACGAGCAGTACTTC. Its protein product is CASRDRAYEQYF.

Only one count was recorded for this clone. The V gene is TRBV5-1, the J gene TRBJ2-7; 12 bases map to TRBD2. J lost 3 bases, V lost 0 bases, and 10 bases had no gene match. The CDR3 length is 18 residues. Germline V gene data show CDR1 as SGHRS and CDR2 as YFSETQ. The CDR3 DNA reads as TGCGCCAGCAGCTTGGGTTCTAGCGGGGGGGCTAGGGGCTACGAGCAGTACTTC. Protein sequence: CASSLGSSGGARGYEQYF.

This chain joins TRBV10-3 and TRBJ2-3; maybe TRBD2 (5 bases). Trimming took 6 bases from V and 0 from J, leaving 10 bases between them. The germline V gene encodes CDR1 ENHRY and CDR2 SYGVKD. The CDR3 length is 14 residues. CDR3 sequence (DNA): TGTGCCATCAGGGACCTAGCTAGCACAGATACGCAGTATTTT. Residues: CAIRDLASTDTQYF.

This chain connects TRBV7-9 to TRBJ2-5, with TRBD2 as a possible D gene (6 bases). The CDR3 loop spans 14 amino acids. Trimming left V 4 bases short and J 2 bases short, with 11 bases between. Germline values: CDR1 SEHNR, CDR2 FQNEAQ (reference sequence). The CDR3 is CASSWGGVQETQYF. In DNA, the CDR3 is TGTGCCAGCAGCTGGGGCGGGGTACAAGAGACCCAGTACTTC.

The V call is TRBV6-6, the J call TRBJ2-3; 8 bases are shared with TRBD2. The CDR3 has 15 amino acids. Germline assignment: CDR1 MNHNY and CDR2 SVGAGI (reference sequence). The V and J ends lost 6 bases and 2 bases, in that order; junction bases with no gene match: 7. The CDR3 is CASSLPSGLTDTQYF. Written as DNA, the CDR3 is TGTGCCAGCAGCTTACCTAGCGGGCTCACAGATACGCAGTATTTT.

This clone was found once. The chain employs TRBV5-6 and TRBJ2-3, with D perhaps matching TRBD1 (5 bases). This CDR3 spans 18 amino acids. Germline V gene lookup returns CDR1 SGHDT and CDR2 YYEEEE. V was cut by 1 base and J by 2 bases, with 20 bases left in between. CDR3 loop: CASSLLEEFGRDTDTQYF. CDR3 in DNA: TGTGCCAGCAGCTTGTTGGAAGAGTTCGGCAGGGACACAGATACGCAGTATTTT.

The rearrangement joins TRBV6-1 to TRBJ1-4, with 9 bases identical to TRBD1. The CDR3 is 15 amino acids. Germline lookup yields CDR1 MNHNS and CDR2 SASEGT. V shed 5 bases, J shed 8 bases, and the junction held 9 bases outside the gene matches. The CDR3 loop is CASSLITGQGEKLFF. The CDR3 DNA reads as TGTGCCAGCAGTCTTATCACAGGACAGGGGGAAAAACTGTTTTTT.

V usage is TRBV5-1 and J usage is TRBJ2-1; D possibly corresponds to TRBD2 (6 bases). This CDR3 comprises 13 residues. Germline CDR1 and CDR2: SGHRS and YFSETQ. The V and J ends lost 5 bases and 5 bases respectively, with 11 bases between them. The CDR3 loop is CASRSGGDNEQFF. The DNA of the CDR3 is TGCGCCAGCAGGTCAGGCGGGGACAATGAGCAGTTCTTC.